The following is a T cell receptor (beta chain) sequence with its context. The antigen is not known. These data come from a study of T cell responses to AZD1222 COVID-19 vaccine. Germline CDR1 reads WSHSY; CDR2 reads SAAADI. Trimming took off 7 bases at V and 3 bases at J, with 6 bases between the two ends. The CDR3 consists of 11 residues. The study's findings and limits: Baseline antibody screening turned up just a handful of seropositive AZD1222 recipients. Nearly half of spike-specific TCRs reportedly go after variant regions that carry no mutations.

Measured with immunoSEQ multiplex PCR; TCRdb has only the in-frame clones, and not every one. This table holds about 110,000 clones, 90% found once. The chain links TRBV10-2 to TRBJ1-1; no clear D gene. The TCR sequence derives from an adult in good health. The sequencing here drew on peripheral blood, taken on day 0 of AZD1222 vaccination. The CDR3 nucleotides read TGCGCCAGCAAGTGGGACACTGAAGCTTTCTTT. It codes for CASKWDTEAFF.